This T cell receptor (beta chain) was sequenced in a study of blood T cell repertoires in COVID-19 (dated by TCRdb to 2019 to 2021). Notes on the research overall: The collaborator samples originated in the United States, Italy and Spain and spanned the acute and convalescent phases of COVID-19. The material from the prospective study consisted of cDNA or gDNA derived from T cells, B-cell-depleted T cells, or PBMCs. Deeply sampled blood TCRbeta repertoires from subjects exposed to, actively infected with, or recovered from COVID-19 were included in the dataset. The repertoires were released in a freely available public database meant as a resource for research on the immune response to SARS-CoV-2. Samples were obtained from the ongoing ImmuneRACE study (first 160 participants) and from over 1,000 subjects provided by 6 global collaborators. The sample metadata nearly always contained a de-identified subject ID, COVID-19 status, age in years and sex. HLA class I and class II types, where available, came from metadata supplied by the sample provider rather than from assay-based typing.

In regard to this clone: Its antigen specificity is not known. No much larger clone is present one base from it, and per-base qualities are unavailable.

Collaborating institutions collected whole blood in K2EDTA tubes following their own protocols. For TCRbeta analysis, collaborators shipped samples as frozen whole blood, isolated PBMCs, or DNA extracted from either of those sample types. Beyond this particular receptor, the publication reports: How much clinical and demographic metadata was included differed by source and by participant, and the metadata was provided uncurated.

TCRbeta CDR3 regions were amplified from genomic DNA using the immunoSEQ Assay, a bias-controlled multiplex PCR. In the source study's methods: The number of nucleated cells in each sample was estimated by amplification of reference gene primers within the assay. To quantify the absolute abundance of each unique TCRbeta CDR3 rearrangement, sequence reads were collapsed and filtered. For each sample, productive Simpson clonality was calculated as the square root of Simpson's diversity index across productive rearrangements. TCRdb took this table from immuneACCESS and kept in-frame rearrangements with V and J called. Such tables lack part of the clones; where checked against another copy, unresolved V genes explain under half of the gap, and the rest is unexplained. The V and J calls and clone size come from that table; D and trimming were worked out from the DNA. This sample comprises some 350,000 clones, 70% to 90% of them detected only once. Of the sample, 3% is held by the ten largest clones.

The CDR3 holds 14 amino acids from the cysteine to the phenylalanine. Here the CDR3 DNA is all that survives: 42 bases in frame from base 1. CDR1 and CDR2 (SGHRS, YFSETQ) derive from the germline V gene. The junction carries 13 bases between V and J, which are trimmed by 5 bases and 3 bases respectively. This TCR was sampled from a human donor in a cohort sampled during active COVID-19. The V and J genes are TRBV5-1 and TRBJ2-3; tentative D gene TRBD2, with 6 bases matching. Sequencing was performed on peripheral blood. The encoded CDR3 is CASSRREKTDTQYF. The nucleotide sequence reads as follows: TGCGCCAGCAGTAGGAGGGAGAAAACAGATACGCAGTATTTT.